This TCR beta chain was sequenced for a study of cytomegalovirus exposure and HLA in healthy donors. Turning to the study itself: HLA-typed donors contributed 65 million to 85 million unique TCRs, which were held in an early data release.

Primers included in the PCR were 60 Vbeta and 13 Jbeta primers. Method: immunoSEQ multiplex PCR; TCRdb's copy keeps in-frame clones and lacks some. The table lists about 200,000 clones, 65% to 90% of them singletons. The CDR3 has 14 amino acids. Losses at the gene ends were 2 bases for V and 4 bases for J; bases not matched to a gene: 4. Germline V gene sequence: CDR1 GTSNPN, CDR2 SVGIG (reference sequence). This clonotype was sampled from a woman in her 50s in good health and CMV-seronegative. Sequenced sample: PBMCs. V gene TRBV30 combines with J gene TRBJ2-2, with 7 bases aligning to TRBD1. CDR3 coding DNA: TGTGCCTGGAGTACTGACAGGGTCACCGGGGAGCTGTTTTTT. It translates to CAWSTDRVTGELFF.